Each of the 7 T cell receptor beta chains below was sequenced from the same sample in a study of T cells after posttransplantation cyclophosphamide. The naive gate required viable CD3+CD4+ or CD3+CD8+ cells with CCR7+CD45RA+CD45RO-CD95-CD27+CD28+ phenotype. Libraries were prepared by immunoSEQ multiplex PCR; TCRdb keeps only in-frame clonotypes and omits some of them. The sample lists about 20,000 clones, approximately 97% seen once, with over 0.1% in the top ten. Sequencing was carried out using naive CD4+ T cells sorted from PBMCs. These receptors were collected from a man over 45 in good health, CMV-negative, and a related stem cell transplant donor.

The chain joins TRBV5-1 to TRBJ1-2; 8 positions agree with TRBD1. CDR3 length: 15 residues. Germline loops: CDR1 SGHRS, CDR2 YFSETQ. J was trimmed by 6 bases and V by 1 base; bases with no gene match: 8. Written as DNA, the CDR3 is TGCGCCAGCAGCTTGAGTCCGGCAGGGGGCGATGGCTACACCTTC. Its translation is CASSLSPAGGDGYTF.

This clone was seen a single time. The chain employs TRBV2 and TRBJ1-5; 7 positions match TRBD1. Germline values: CDR1 SNHLY, CDR2 FYNNEI. V was clipped by 5 bases and J by 3 bases; unmatched bases: 7. The CDR3 is 15 residues long. CDR3 loop: CASSTGQVPNQPQHF. The CDR3 DNA sequence: TGTGCCAGCAGTACTGGACAGGTCCCCAATCAGCCCCAGCATTTT.

The CDR3 region has the DNA TGTGCCAGCAGCCAAGAGTGGGGCGGCAGATACTATGGCTACACCTTC. This translates into CASSQEWGGRYYGYTF. The genes are TRBV14 and TRBJ1-2; maybe TRBD1 (5 bases). The CDR3 contains 16 residues. CDR1 is SGHDN and CDR2 is FVKESK in the germline V gene. V dropped 0 bases and J dropped 3 bases, with 14 bases sitting between them.

The chain carries TRBV10-3 and TRBJ1-1, with TRBD1 matching 11 bases. Germline V gene lookup returns CDR1 ENHRY and CDR2 SYGVKD. This CDR3 region has 14 residues. Trimming removed 2 bases from V and 5 bases from J; junction bases left unmatched: 1. The CDR3 DNA follows: TGTGCCATCAGTGAGGGACAGGGGGCAACTGAAGCTTTCTTT. Translation: CAISEGQGATEAFF.

V is TRBV14 and J is TRBJ1-1, with D perhaps TRBD1 (6 bases). The V gene's germline CDR1 is SGHDN and CDR2 FVKESK. CDR3 length: 13 amino acids. V lost 0 bases, J lost 11 bases, and 13 bases lay in between. As DNA, the CDR3 is TGTGCCAGCAGCCAAGATCGAGGAAGGGGGGCTTTCTTT. Translated, it gives CASSQDRGRGAFF.

The genes are TRBV15 and TRBJ2-7; TRBD2 might be the D (5 bases). There are 16 residues in the CDR3. Deletions cut 0 bases from V and 7 bases from J, with 19 bases between. Germline loops: CDR1 LNHNV, CDR2 YYDKDF (reference sequence). CDR3 sequence reads: CATSRDMQRPDGEQYF. The CDR3 DNA reads as TGTGCCACCAGCAGAGATATGCAGCGGCCCGACGGGGAGCAGTACTTC.

The gene calls are TRBV7-2 and TRBJ1-2; 10 bases are shared with TRBD1. This CDR3 spans 15 amino acids. Germline CDR1 and CDR2: SGHTA and FQGNSA. The J segment lost 8 bases and the V segment lost 1 base, leaving 7 bases of the junction unmatched. DNA of the CDR3: TGTGCCAGCAGCTTAGAGGGGGGACAGGGGCGCGGCTACACCTTC. Its protein is CASSLEGGQGRGYTF.